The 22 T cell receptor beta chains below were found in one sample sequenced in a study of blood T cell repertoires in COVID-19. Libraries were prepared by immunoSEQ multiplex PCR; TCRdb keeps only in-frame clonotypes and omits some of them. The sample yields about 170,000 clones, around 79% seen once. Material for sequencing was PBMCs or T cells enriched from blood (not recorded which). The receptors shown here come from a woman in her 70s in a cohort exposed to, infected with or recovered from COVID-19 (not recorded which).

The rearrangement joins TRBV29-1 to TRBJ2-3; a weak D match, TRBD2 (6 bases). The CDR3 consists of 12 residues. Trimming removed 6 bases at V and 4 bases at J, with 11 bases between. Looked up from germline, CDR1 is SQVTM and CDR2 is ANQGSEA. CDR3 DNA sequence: TGCAGCGTGGAGGGAGGCGCAGATACGCAGTATTTT. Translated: CSVEGGADTQYF.

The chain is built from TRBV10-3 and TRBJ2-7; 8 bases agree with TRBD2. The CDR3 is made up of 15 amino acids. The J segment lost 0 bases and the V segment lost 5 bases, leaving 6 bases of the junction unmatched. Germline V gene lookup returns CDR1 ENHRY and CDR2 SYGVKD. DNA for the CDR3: TGTGCCATCAGTAAGGGGAGCGGGAGCTCCTACGAGCAGTACTTC. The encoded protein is CAISKGSGSSYEQYF.

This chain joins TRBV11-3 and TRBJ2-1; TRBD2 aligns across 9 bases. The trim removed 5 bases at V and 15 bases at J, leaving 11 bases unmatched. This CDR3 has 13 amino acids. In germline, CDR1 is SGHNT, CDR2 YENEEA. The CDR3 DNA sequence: TGTGCCAGCAGCCCAACCGGGACTAGCATTTGGTTCTTC. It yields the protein CASSPTGTSIWFF.

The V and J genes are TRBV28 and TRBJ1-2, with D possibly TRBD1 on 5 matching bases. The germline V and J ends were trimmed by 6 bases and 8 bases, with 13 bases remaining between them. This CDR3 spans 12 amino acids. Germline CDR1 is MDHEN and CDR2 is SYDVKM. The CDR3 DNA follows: TGTGCCAGCAGCCGGACATCCCTGGGCTACACCTTC. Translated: CASSRTSLGYTF.

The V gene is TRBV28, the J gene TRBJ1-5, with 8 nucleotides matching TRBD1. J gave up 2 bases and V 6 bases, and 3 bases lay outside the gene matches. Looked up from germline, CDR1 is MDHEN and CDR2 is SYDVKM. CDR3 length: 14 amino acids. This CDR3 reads CASRDRVGNQPQHF. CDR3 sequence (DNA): TGTGCCAGCAGGGACAGGGTCGGCAATCAGCCCCAGCATTTT.

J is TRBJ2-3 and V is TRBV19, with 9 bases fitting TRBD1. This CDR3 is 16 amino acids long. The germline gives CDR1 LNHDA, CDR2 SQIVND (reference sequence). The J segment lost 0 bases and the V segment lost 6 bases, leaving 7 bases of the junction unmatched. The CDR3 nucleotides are TGTGCCAGTAGCATTAAGACAGGGGGAAGCACAGATACGCAGTATTTT. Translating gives CASSIKTGGSTDTQYF.

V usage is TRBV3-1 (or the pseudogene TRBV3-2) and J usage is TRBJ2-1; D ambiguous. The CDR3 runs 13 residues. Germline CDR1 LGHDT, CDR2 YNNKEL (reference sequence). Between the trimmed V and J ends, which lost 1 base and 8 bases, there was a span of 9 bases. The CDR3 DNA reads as TGTGCCAGCAGCCAAGGGTGGCTCTATGAGCAGTTCTTC. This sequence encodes CASSQGWLYEQFF.

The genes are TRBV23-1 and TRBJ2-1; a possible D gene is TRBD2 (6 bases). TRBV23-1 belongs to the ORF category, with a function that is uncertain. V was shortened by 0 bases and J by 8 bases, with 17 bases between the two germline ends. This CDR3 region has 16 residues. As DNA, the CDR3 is TGCGCCAGCAGTCAATCTAGCGGTCTACTCCTGGATGAGCAGTTCTTC. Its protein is CASSQSSGLLLDEQFF.

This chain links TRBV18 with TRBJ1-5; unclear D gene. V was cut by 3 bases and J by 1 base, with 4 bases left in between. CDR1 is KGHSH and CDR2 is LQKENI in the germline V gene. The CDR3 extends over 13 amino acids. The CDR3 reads CASSPSSNQPQHF. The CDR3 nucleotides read TGTGCCAGCTCACCCTCCAGCAATCAGCCCCAGCATTTT.

The CDR3 reads CASSVSPETGGTEAFF. DNA for the CDR3: TGTGCCAGCAGCGTAAGCCCAGAAACGGGAGGCACTGAAGCTTTCTTT. The chain combines TRBV9 with TRBJ1-1; D not resolved. V lost 1 base and J 4 bases, leaving 17 bases between the germline ends. From germline, CDR1 is SGDLS and CDR2 YYNGEE. There are 16 residues in the CDR3.

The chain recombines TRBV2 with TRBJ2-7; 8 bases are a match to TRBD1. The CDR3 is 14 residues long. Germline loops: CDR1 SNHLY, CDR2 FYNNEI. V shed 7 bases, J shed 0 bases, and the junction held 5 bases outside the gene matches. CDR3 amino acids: CASTRQGISYEQYF. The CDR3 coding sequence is TGTGCCAGCACACGACAGGGGATCTCCTACGAGCAGTACTTC.

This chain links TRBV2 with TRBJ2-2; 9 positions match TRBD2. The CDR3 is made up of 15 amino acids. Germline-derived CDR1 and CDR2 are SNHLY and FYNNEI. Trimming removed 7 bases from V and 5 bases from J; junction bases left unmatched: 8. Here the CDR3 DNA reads TGTGCCAGCACCCCCCGACTAGCGGCGACCGGGGAGCTGTTTTTT. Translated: CASTPRLAATGELFF.

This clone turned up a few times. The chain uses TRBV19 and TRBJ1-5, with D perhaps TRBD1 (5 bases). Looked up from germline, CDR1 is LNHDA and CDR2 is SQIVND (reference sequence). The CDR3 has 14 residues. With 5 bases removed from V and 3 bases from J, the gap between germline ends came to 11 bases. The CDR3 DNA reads TGTGCCAGTAGTCCTACAGGATTCAATCAGCCCCAGCATTTT. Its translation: CASSPTGFNQPQHF.

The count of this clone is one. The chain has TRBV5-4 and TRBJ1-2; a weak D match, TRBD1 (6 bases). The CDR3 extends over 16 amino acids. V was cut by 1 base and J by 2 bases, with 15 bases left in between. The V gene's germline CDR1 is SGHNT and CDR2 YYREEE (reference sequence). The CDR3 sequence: CASSLTPGATNYGYTF. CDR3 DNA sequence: TGTGCCAGCAGCTTGACCCCAGGGGCTACCAACTATGGCTACACCTTC.

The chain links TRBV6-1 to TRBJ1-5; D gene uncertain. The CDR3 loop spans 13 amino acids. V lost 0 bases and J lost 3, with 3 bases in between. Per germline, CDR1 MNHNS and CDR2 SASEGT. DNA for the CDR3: TGTGCCAGCAGTGAAGCCTTCAATCAGCCCCAGCATTTT. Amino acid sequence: CASSEAFNQPQHF.

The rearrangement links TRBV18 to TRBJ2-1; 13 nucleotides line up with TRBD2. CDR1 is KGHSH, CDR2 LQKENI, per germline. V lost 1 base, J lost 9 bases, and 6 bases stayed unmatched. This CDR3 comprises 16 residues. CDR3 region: CASSPQGLAGVAEQFF. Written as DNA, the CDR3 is TGTGCCAGCTCACCACAAGGACTAGCGGGAGTGGCTGAGCAGTTCTTC.

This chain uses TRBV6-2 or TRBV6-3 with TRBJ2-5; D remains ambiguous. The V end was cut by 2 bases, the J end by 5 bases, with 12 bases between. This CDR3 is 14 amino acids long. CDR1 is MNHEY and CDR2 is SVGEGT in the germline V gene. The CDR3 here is CASSYGGYPETQYF. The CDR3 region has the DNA TGTGCCAGCAGTTACGGCGGCTACCCCGAGACCCAGTACTTC.

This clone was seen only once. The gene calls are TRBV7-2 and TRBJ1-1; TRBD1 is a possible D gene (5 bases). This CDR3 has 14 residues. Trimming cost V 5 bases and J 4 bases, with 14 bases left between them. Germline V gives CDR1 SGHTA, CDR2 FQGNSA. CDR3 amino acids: CASSPQGRRTEAFF. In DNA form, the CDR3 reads TGTGCCAGCAGCCCCCAGGGCCGGCGCACTGAAGCTTTCTTT. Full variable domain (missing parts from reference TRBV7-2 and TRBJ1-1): GAGVSQSPSNKVTEKGKDVELRCDPISGHTALYWYRQSLGQGLEFLIYFQGNSAPDKSGLPSDRFSAERTGGSVSTLTIQRTQQEDSAVYLCASSPQGRRTEAFFGQGTRLTVV.

The CDR3 bases are TGTGCCAGCAGTGCCCGGGACAAAACTTACAATGAGCAGTTCTTC. Its translation: CASSARDKTYNEQFF. The V gene is TRBV28, the J gene TRBJ2-1; D may be TRBD1 (6 bases). The CDR3 covers 15 residues. Germline V gene sequence: CDR1 MDHEN, CDR2 SYDVKM. Trimming took 5 bases from V and 4 from J, leaving 15 bases between them.

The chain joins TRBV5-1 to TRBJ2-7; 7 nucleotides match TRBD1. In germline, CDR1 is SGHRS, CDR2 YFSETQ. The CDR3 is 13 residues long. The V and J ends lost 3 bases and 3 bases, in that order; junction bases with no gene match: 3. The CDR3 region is CASSSGTDYEQYF. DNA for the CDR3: TGCGCCAGCAGCTCAGGGACAGACTACGAGCAGTACTTC.

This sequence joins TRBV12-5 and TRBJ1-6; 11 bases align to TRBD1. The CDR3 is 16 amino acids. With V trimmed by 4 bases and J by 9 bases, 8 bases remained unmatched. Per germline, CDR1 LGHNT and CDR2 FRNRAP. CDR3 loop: CASGSSTGTGGSPLHF. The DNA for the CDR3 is TGTGCTAGTGGTTCCTCAACCGGGACAGGGGGTTCACCCCTCCACTTT.

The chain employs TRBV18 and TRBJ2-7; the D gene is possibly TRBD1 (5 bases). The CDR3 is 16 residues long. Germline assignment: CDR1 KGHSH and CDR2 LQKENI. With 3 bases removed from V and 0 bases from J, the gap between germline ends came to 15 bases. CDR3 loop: CASSPPSWQGSYEQYF. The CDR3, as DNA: TGTGCCAGCTCACCCCCCTCATGGCAGGGCTCCTACGAGCAGTACTTC. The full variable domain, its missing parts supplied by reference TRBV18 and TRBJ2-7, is NAGVMQNPRHLVRRRGQEARLRCSPMKGHSHVYWYRQLPEEGLKFMVYLQKENIIDESGMPKERFSAEFPKEGPSILRIQQVVRGDSAAYFCASSPPSWQGSYEQYFGPGTRLTVT.